Each of the 20 T cell receptor beta chains below was sequenced from the same sample in a study of T cell changes during pregnancy in multiple sclerosis. Libraries were prepared by immunoSEQ multiplex PCR; TCRdb keeps only in-frame clonotypes and omits some of them. The repertoire holds roughly 24,000 clones, with roughly 89% as singletons. The input for sequencing was CD8+ T cells from peripheral blood mononuclear cells, taken in the first trimester of pregnancy. These receptors came from a female donor in good health, enrolled as a control in a pregnancy study.

This clone was counted between two and nine times. This chain joins TRBV4-3 and TRBJ1-4; the D gene is possibly TRBD1 (5 bases). The CDR3 contains 16 residues. Germline-derived CDR1 and CDR2 are LGHNA and YSLEER. Trimming took 0 bases from V and 8 from J, leaving 16 bases between them. The CDR3 nucleotides read TGCGCCAGCAGCCAAGAAACTCATCCCAAGGGGGAAAAACTGTTTTTT. This gives the protein CASSQETHPKGEKLFF.

The chain recombines TRBV19 with TRBJ1-1; perhaps TRBD1 as D (6 bases). This CDR3 contains 15 residues. The V and J ends lost 5 bases and 1 base respectively, with 14 bases between them. Germline lookup yields CDR1 LNHDA and CDR2 SQIVND (reference sequence). As DNA, the CDR3 is TGTGCCAGTAGTCCTCGGACAGACCGGAACACTGAAGCTTTCTTT. Amino acids: CASSPRTDRNTEAFF.

The chain employs TRBV6-5 and TRBJ2-3; 8 bases are shared with TRBD2. V lost 5 bases and J lost 6; bases outside the gene matches: 1. There are 12 residues in the CDR3. CDR1 and CDR2 (germline): MNHEY, SVGAGI. Written as DNA, the CDR3 is TGTGCCAGCAGTCCTAGCGGGGATACGCAGTATTTT. It translates to CASSPSGDTQYF.

The table lists this clone with a few counts. CDR3 residues: CASSLGRGSYGYTF. In DNA, the CDR3 is TGTGCCAGCAGCTTAGGTCGGGGGAGCTATGGCTACACCTTC. This chain connects TRBV11-2 to TRBJ1-2, with D possibly being TRBD1 (5 bases). V lost 1 base and J 4 bases, leaving 10 bases between the germline ends. This CDR3 region has 14 residues. Germline values: CDR1 SGHAT, CDR2 FQNNGV.

This rearrangement joins TRBV5-6 to TRBJ2-3; D might be TRBD2 (5 bases). The CDR3 consists of 16 residues. Germline lookup yields CDR1 SGHDT and CDR2 YYEEEE. Trimming shortened V by 2 bases and J by 3 bases, and 16 bases separated the two germline ends. In DNA form, the CDR3 reads TGTGCCAGCAGCTTCTCGGCAAGGCGGGTAACAGATACGCAGTATTTT. Translated, it gives CASSFSARRVTDTQYF.

The rearrangement uses TRBV6-1 and TRBJ1-3; the D is unclear. CDR3 size: 15 residues. The ends were cut back, 2 bases at V and 0 bases at J, with 8 bases in the middle. Per germline, CDR1 MNHNS and CDR2 SASEGT. The CDR3 DNA reads as TGTGCCAGCAGTGAAAAGGAGGACTCTGGAAACACCATATATTTT. The encoded protein is CASSEKEDSGNTIYF.

J is TRBJ1-1 and V is TRBV7-9; D is unclear. The CDR3 runs 12 residues. Germline assignment: CDR1 SEHNR and CDR2 FQNEAQ (reference sequence). Deletions cut 5 bases from V and 7 bases from J, with 11 bases between. This CDR3 is CASSPPGSEAFF. CDR3 in DNA: TGTGCCAGCAGCCCTCCTGGCAGTGAAGCTTTCTTT. The full variable domain, in which reference TRBV7-9 and TRBJ1-1 provide the parts outside the CDR3, is DTGVSQNPRHKITKRGQNVTFRCDPISEHNRLYWYRQTLGQGPEFLTYFQNEAQLEKSRLLSDRFSAERPKGSFSTLEIQRTEQGDSAMYLCASSPPGSEAFFGQGTRLTVV.

The chain uses TRBV4-3 and TRBJ1-5; TRBD1 might be the D (5 bases). Trimming shortened V by 2 bases and J by 8 bases, and 16 bases separated the two germline ends. Per the germline V gene, CDR1 is LGHNA and CDR2 is YSLEER. The CDR3 is made up of 15 amino acids. CDR3 DNA: TGCGCCAGCAGCCAACGGTTAGGGGTGCGTGAGCCCCAGCATTTT. Translation: CASSQRLGVREPQHF.

This chain joins TRBV19 and TRBJ2-7, with a tentative D call TRBD2 (5 bases). Germline V gives CDR1 LNHDA, CDR2 SQIVND (reference sequence). The V end was cut by 6 bases, the J end by 4 bases, with 19 bases between. The CDR3 is 15 amino acids. The CDR3 sequence is CASREEESTYYEQYF. The CDR3 bases are TGTGCCAGTAGGGAGGAGGAGTCGACCTATTACGAGCAGTACTTC. The whole variable domain, remainder taken from reference TRBV19 and TRBJ2-7, is DGGITQSPKYLFRKEGQNVTLSCEQNLNHDAMYWYRQDPGQGLRLIYYSQIVNDFQKGDIAEGYSVSREKKESFPLTVTSAQKNPTAFYLCASREEESTYYEQYFGPGTRLTVT.

The chain has TRBV7-9 and TRBJ1-1, with 7 positions matching TRBD1. J lost 0 bases, V lost 5 bases, and 12 bases had no gene match. The CDR3 has 17 amino acids. Germline V gene data show CDR1 as SEHNR and CDR2 as FQNEAQ (reference sequence). The CDR3 here is CASSPGKTQGMNTEAFF. The CDR3 DNA follows: TGTGCCAGCAGCCCCGGTAAGACACAGGGGATGAACACTGAAGCTTTCTTT.

This clone was counted once. The V gene is TRBV4-1, the J gene TRBJ2-7; D is ambiguous. CDR1 is MGHRA and CDR2 is YSYEKL in the germline V gene. The CDR3 totals 16 residues. V lost 0 bases and J lost 0, with 12 bases in between. CDR3 sequence (DNA): TGCGCCAGCAGCCAAGAAATGTCCAGGTACTCCTACGAGCAGTACTTC. It yields the protein CASSQEMSRYSYEQYF.

The chain carries TRBV4-3 and TRBJ2-7; 9 bases agree with TRBD1. The CDR3 has 18 residues. V shed 1 base, J shed 2 bases, and the junction held 12 bases outside the gene matches. In germline, CDR1 is LGHNA, CDR2 YSLEER. DNA for the CDR3: TGCGCCAGCAGCCAAGTAGCCCAGATGGGACAGGGACCCTACGAGCAGTACTTC. Amino acids: CASSQVAQMGQGPYEQYF.

A single count supports this clone. The rearrangement uses TRBV4-3 and TRBJ2-7; perhaps TRBD1 as D (6 bases). CDR1 and CDR2 from the germline V gene are LGHNA and YSLEER. The CDR3 totals 15 residues. Trimming removed 0 bases from V and 3 bases from J, with 12 bases in between. The CDR3 loop reads CASSQETGSGYEQYF. CDR3 DNA: TGCGCCAGCAGCCAAGAAACAGGGTCCGGCTACGAGCAGTACTTC.

In DNA, the CDR3 is TGTGCCAGTAGTCCATCCCGGGACAGATCATTCTCGAGCAATCAGCCCCAGCATTTT. It specifies CASSPSRDRSFSSNQPQHF. The chain employs TRBV19 and TRBJ1-5, with 7 positions matching TRBD1. The CDR3 is 19 amino acids. The germline CDR1 and CDR2 sequences are LNHDA and SQIVND (reference sequence). Trimming at V came to 5 bases and at J to 1 base, leaving 17 bases not matched to a gene.

V and J are TRBV29-1 and TRBJ1-2, with D perhaps matching TRBD1 (6 bases). V was shortened by 2 bases and J by 8 bases, with 18 bases between the two germline ends. The CDR3 is made up of 14 amino acids. Germline assignment: CDR1 SQVTM and CDR2 ANQGSEA. The CDR3 DNA is TGCAGCGTTGAAACGTGGCGACAGGAAAGGGGCTACACCTTC. It encodes CSVETWRQERGYTF.

The rearrangement joins TRBV7-2 to TRBJ2-1; D might be TRBD1 (5 bases). CDR1 SGHTA and CDR2 FQGNSA come from the germline V gene. V lost 7 bases to trimming and J lost 0 bases, with 10 bases between them. The CDR3 extends over 14 amino acids. CDR3 DNA: TGTGCCAGCACCCCTGACAGCTCCTACAATGAGCAGTTCTTC. Its protein is CASTPDSSYNEQFF. Drawing the rest from reference TRBV7-2 and TRBJ2-1, the complete variable domain is GAGVSQSPSNKVTEKGKDVELRCDPISGHTALYWYRQSLGQGLEFLIYFQGNSAPDKSGLPSDRFSAERTGGSVSTLTIQRTQQEDSAVYLCASTPDSSYNEQFFGPGTRLTVL.

The chain recombines TRBV14 with TRBJ1-2, with TRBD1 matching over 10 bases. V shed 2 bases and J 6 bases; nucleotides not matched to a gene: 15. CDR1 is SGHDN and CDR2 is FVKESK in the germline V gene. The CDR3 extends over 18 amino acids. The CDR3: CASSQLVGQGVTSDGYTF. CDR3 in DNA: TGTGCCAGCAGCCAACTCGTCGGACAGGGGGTGACCTCGGATGGCTACACCTTC. Drawing the rest from reference TRBV14 and TRBJ1-2, the complete variable domain is EAGVTQFPSHSVIEKGQTVTLRCDPISGHDNLYWYRRVMGKEIKFLLHFVKESKQDESGMPNNRFLAERTGGTYSTLKVQPAELEDSGVYFCASSQLVGQGVTSDGYTFGSGTRLTVV.

This chain links TRBV11-2 with TRBJ2-1, with TRBD1 matching over 9 bases. Germline CDR1 is SGHAT and CDR2 is FQNNGV. The CDR3 runs to 16 residues. The trim removed 5 bases at V and 2 bases at J, leaving 7 bases unmatched. CDR3 nucleotide sequence: TGTGCCAGCAGCGTGGGACAGGGCTCAACCTACAATGAGCAGTTCTTC. As protein: CASSVGQGSTYNEQFF.

This clone was detected only once. V usage is TRBV18 and J usage is TRBJ1-2; TRBD1 agrees at 8 bases. Germline CDR1 KGHSH, CDR2 LQKENI. The junction had 8 bases not matched to a gene; V was cut back by 8 bases and J by 6 bases. CDR3 length: 13 amino acids. The CDR3 region is CASPSGGSDGYTF. In DNA form, the CDR3 reads TGTGCCAGCCCTTCAGGGGGCTCGGATGGCTACACCTTC.

The rearrangement joins TRBV5-5 to TRBJ2-7, with TRBD2 identical over 11 bases. Germline loops: CDR1 SGHKS, CDR2 YYEKEE (reference sequence). V lost 1 base, J lost 4 bases, and 10 bases stayed unmatched. This CDR3 region has 17 residues. In nucleotides, the CDR3 is TGTGCCAGCAGCTTGACTAGCGGGGGCGCAGGTCAATACGAGCAGTACTTC. It translates to CASSLTSGGAGQYEQYF.